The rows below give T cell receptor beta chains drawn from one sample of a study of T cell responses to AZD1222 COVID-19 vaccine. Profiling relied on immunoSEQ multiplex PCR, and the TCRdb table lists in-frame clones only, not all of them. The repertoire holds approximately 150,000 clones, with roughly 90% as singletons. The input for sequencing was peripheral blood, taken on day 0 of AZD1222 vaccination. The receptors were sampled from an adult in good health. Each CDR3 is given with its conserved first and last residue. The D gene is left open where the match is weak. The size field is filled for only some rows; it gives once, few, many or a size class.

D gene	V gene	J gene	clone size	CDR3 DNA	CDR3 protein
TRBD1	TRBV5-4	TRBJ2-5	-	TGTGCCAGCAGCCCATTCGGGGGACAGGGGCTGGAGACCCAGTACTTC	CASSPFGGQGLETQYF
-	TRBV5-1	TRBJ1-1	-	TGCGCCAGCAGCTTTTACCGTGGGGACGGTGAAGCTTTCTTT	CASSFYRGDGEAFF
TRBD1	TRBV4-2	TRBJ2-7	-	TGTGCCAGCAGCCAAAGTGGCAGGGGGTCCTACGAGCAGTACTTC	CASSQSGRGSYEQYF
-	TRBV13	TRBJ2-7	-	TGTGCCAGCAGCTTACGGGGCAGGATGCGGTTCGACGAGCAGTACTTC	CASSLRGRMRFDEQYF
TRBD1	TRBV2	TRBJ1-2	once	TGTGCCAGCAGTGAACGGGACAGGGCTTCTCGCTACACCTTC	CASSERDRASRYTF
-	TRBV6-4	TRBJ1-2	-	TGTGCCAGCAGTGAGACCACAGACAGCGCGGGCTACACCTTC	CASSETTDSAGYTF
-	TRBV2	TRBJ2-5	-	TGTGCCAGCATCCCGGGTTCCCGGACCCAGTACTTC	CASIPGSRTQYF
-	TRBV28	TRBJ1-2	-	TGTGCCAGCTCAGGCAACCGGACTCCTAACTATGGCTACACCTTC	CASSGNRTPNYGYTF
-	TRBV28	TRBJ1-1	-	TGTGCCAGCAGTTTGGGAGGGGGGACTGAAGCTTTCTTT	CASSLGGGTEAFF
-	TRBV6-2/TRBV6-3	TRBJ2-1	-	TGTGCCAGCAGTTATCGGCTAGACTCCTACAATGAGCAGTTCTTC	CASSYRLDSYNEQFF
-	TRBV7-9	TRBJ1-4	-	TGTGCCAGCAGCTTAGTAATAGGGAATGAAAAACTGTTTTTT	CASSLVIGNEKLFF
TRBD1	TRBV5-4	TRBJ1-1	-	TGTGCCAGCAGCGCAGGCTGGGGACAGATGAACACTGAAGCTTTCTTT	CASSAGWGQMNTEAFF
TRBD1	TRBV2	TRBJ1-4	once	TGTGCCAGCAGTACCGACAGGGGTACTAATGAAAAACTGTTTTTT	CASSTDRGTNEKLFF
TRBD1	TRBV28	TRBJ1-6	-	TGTGCCAGCAGCCCATTGACAGGGACAACCTCACCCCTCCACTTT	CASSPLTGTTSPLHF
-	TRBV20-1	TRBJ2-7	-	TGCAGTGCTAGTCTTTTTCAGCCCAGGGCCTACGAGCAGTACTTC	CSASLFQPRAYEQYF
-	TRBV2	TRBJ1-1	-	TGTGCCAGCAGTTCAGGGGTTGACACTGAAGCTTTCTTT	CASSSGVDTEAFF
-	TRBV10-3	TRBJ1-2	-	TGTGCCATCAGTGACTTGGACGACCTAGCTAACTATGGCTACACCTTC	CAISDLDDLANYGYTF
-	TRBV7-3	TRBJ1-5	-	TGTGCCAGCAGCTTGCCAGGGAGCAATCAGCCCCAGCATTTT	CASSLPGSNQPQHF
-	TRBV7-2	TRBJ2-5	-	TGTGCCAGCAGCTTCCGGACCTTCCAAGAGACCCAGTACTTC	CASSFRTFQETQYF
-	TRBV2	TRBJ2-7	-	TGTGCCAGCAGTGCAGGCAGGGGATCCTACGAGCAGTACTTC	CASSAGRGSYEQYF
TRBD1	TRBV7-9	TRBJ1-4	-	TGTGCCAGCAGCTCCGGGACAGCTTTAAATGAAAAACTGTTTTTT	CASSSGTALNEKLFF
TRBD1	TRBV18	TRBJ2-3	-	TGTGCCAGCTCCCTGGACAGGACCACAGATACGCAGTATTTT	CASSLDRTTDTQYF
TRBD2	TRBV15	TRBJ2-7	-	TGTGCCACCAGCAGAGTTACTAGCGGGACTATTTACGAGCAGTACTTC	CATSRVTSGTIYEQYF
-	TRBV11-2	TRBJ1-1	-	TGTGCCAGCAGCTTAGGTTCTGTCTTCCGGGGGGCGTATAACACTGAAGCTTTCTTT	CASSLGSVFRGAYNTEAFF
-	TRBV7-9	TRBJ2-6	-	TGTGCCAGCAGCTATGAGAGCTCTGGGGCCAACGTCCTGACTTTC	CASSYESSGANVLTF
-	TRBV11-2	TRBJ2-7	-	TGTGCCAGCAGCTTACGGTCGGTCCGGGCTAACTCCTACGAGCAGTACTTC	CASSLRSVRANSYEQYF
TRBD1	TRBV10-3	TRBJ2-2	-	TGTGCCATCAGTTCACCAGCCGGGACAGGGGTACCCCTTCCGAACACCGGGGAGCTGTTTTTT	CAISSPAGTGVPLPNTGELFF
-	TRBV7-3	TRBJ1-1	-	TGTGCCAGCAGCTTCTCCGGGGGCTACACTGAAGCTTTCTTT	CASSFSGGYTEAFF
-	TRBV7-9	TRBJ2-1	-	TGTGCCAGCAGCTTAGGCCGGGGTTTTGAGCAGTTCTTC	CASSLGRGFEQFF
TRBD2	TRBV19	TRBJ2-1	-	TGTGCCAGTAGTATAGGGTCTAGCGGGGCGGATGAGCAGTTCTTC	CASSIGSSGADEQFF
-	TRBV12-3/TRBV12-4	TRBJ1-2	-	TGTGCCAGCAGTTCCGGGCGAAGCTATGGCTACACCTTC	CASSSGRSYGYTF
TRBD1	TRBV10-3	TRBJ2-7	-	TGTGCCATCAGTGACGTGGACAGGGCCATAGGGGAGCAGTACTTC	CAISDVDRAIGEQYF
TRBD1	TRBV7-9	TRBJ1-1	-	TGTGCCAGCAGCTCCAGGACAGGGACGAACACTGAAGCTTTCTTT	CASSSRTGTNTEAFF
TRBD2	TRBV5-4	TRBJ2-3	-	TGTGCCAGCAGCTTGGGAGCGGGGGGCCCCACAGATACGCAGTATTTT	CASSLGAGGPTDTQYF
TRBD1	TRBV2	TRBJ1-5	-	TGTGCCAGCAGCCTAGACAGGGTAAATCAGCCCCAGCATTTT	CASSLDRVNQPQHF
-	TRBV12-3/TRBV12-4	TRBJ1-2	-	TGTGCCAGCAGTTTGGTCCCGGAGTATGGCTACACCTTC	CASSLVPEYGYTF
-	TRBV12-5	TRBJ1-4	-	TGTGCTAGTGGTTCTCGGGACGGTTATAATGAAAAACTGTTTTTT	CASGSRDGYNEKLFF
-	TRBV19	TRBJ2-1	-	TGTGCCAGTAGTATAGGGCTAGGGAGAGCCAATGAGCAGTTCTTC	CASSIGLGRANEQFF
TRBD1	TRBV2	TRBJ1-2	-	TGTGCCAGCAGTGACCCCCGGGACAGCGACAGCCAACGGGGCTACACCTTC	CASSDPRDSDSQRGYTF
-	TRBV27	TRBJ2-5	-	TGTGCCAGCAAGGTGGGGGGAAGGGAGACCCAGTACTTC	CASKVGGRETQYF
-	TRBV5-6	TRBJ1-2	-	TGTGCCAGCAGCTTGATTAGGTCCGCTGGTGCAGGCCATGAGATGGGCTACACCTTC	CASSLIRSAGAGHEMGYTF
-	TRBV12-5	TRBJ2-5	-	TGTGCTAGTGGTTTGGGGGCCCCGCAAGAGACCCAGTACTTC	CASGLGAPQETQYF
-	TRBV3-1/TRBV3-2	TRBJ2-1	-	TGTGCCAGCAGCCGCGGACGGGGTAGGCGAGACAATGAGCAGTTCTTC	CASSRGRGRRDNEQFF
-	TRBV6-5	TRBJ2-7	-	TGTGCCAGCAGTTACTCGACAGGTGGCATCTACGAGCAGTACTTC	CASSYSTGGIYEQYF
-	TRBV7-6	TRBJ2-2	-	TGTGCCAGCAGCTTAGGGGCCTCAAGTAACACCGGGGAGCTGTTTTTT	CASSLGASSNTGELFF
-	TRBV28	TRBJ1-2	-	TGTGCCAGCAGTCCATCCCCCCAGCCTGCCTATGGCTACACCTTC	CASSPSPQPAYGYTF
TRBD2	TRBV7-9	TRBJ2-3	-	TGTGCCAGCAGCTTAGGGATGACTAGCGGGAGGGCCGCAGATACGCAGTATTTT	CASSLGMTSGRAADTQYF
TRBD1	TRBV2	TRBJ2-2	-	TGTGCCAGCAGTGGGACAGGACCCTACACCGGGGAGCTGTTTTTT	CASSGTGPYTGELFF
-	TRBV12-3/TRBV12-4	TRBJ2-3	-	TGTGCCAGCAGTTTCCCTTCAGATACGCAGTATTTT	CASSFPSDTQYF
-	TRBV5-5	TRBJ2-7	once	TGTGCCAGCAGCCCATCCCGGGGGAGCTCCTACGAGCAGTACTTC	CASSPSRGSSYEQYF